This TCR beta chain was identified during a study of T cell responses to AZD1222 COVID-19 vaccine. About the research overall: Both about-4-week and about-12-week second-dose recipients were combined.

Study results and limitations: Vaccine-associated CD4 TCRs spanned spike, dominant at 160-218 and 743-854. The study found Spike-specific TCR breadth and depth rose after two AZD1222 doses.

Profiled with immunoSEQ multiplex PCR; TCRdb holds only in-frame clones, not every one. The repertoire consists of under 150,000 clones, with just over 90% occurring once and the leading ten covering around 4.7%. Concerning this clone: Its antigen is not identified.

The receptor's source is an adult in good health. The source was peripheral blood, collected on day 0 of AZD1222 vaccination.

The CDR3 region is CASSYSGYEGKLFF. The DNA for the CDR3 is TGTGCCAGCAGTTACTCGGGGTACGAGGGAAAACTGTTTTTT. V and J are TRBV6-5 and TRBJ1-4; D is unclear. CDR3 length: 14 amino acids. V was cut by 0 bases and J by 10 bases, with 12 bases left in between. Germline lookup yields CDR1 MNHEY and CDR2 SVGAGI.